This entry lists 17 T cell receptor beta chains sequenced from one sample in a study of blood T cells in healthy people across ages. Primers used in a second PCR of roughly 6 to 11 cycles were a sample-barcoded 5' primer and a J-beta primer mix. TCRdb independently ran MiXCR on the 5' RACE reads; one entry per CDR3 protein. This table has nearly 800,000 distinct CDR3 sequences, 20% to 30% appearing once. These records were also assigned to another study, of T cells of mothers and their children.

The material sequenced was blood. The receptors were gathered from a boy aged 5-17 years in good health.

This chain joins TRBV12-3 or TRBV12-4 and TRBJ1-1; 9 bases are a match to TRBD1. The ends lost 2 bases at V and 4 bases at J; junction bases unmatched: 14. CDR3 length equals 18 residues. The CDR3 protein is CASSLYPFAGTGPTEAFF. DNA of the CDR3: TGTGCCAGCAGTTTATATCCCTTTGCCGGGACAGGGCCCACTGAAGCTTTCTTT.

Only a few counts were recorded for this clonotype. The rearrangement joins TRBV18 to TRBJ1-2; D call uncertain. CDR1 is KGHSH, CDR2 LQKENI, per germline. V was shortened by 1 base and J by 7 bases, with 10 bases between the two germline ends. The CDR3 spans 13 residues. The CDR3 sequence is CASSPRETSGYTF. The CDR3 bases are TGTGCCAGCTCACCACGCGAGACGTCTGGCTACACCTTC. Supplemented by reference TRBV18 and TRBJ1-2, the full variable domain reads NAGVMQNPRHLVRRRGQEARLRCSPMKGHSHVYWYRQLPEEGLKFMVYLQKENIIDESGMPKERFSAEFPKEGPSILRIQQVVRGDSAAYFCASSPRETSGYTFGSGTRLTVV.

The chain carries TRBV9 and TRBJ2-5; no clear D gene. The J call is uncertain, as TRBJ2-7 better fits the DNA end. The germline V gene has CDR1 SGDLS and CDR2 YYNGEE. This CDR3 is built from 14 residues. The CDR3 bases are TGTGCCAGCAGCGTAGCTCGATCCGGGCTCGAGCAGTACTTC. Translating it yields CASSVARSGLEQYF.

This CDR3 is CASSYGRAPEGYTF. The CDR3 coding sequence is TGTGCCAGCAGTTACGGGCGGGCTCCGGAAGGCTACACCTTC. The chain carries TRBV6-5 and TRBJ1-2; D is ambiguous. The CDR3 loop spans 14 amino acids. Germline assignment: CDR1 MNHEY and CDR2 SVGAGI. V dropped 2 bases and J dropped 8 bases, with 15 bases sitting between them.

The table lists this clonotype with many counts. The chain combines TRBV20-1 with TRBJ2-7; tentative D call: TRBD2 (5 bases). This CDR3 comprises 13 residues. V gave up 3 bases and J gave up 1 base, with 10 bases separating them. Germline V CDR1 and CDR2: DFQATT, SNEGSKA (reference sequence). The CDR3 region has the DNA TGCAGTGCTAGCGGGATTCCGTCCTACGAGCAGTACTTC. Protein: CSASGIPSYEQYF.

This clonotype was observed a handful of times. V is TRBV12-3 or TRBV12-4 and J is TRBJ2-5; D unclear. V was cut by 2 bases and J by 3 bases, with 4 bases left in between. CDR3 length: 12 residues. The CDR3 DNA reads TGTGCCAGCAGTTTACGGAAAGAGACCCAGTACTTC. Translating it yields CASSLRKETQYF.

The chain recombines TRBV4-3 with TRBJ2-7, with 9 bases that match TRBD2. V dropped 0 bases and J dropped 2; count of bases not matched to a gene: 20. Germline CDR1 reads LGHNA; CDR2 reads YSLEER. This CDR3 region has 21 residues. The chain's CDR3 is CASSQDWPWVIAGERTYEQYF. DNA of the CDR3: TGCGCCAGCAGCCAAGATTGGCCCTGGGTAATAGCGGGAGAAAGGACCTACGAGCAGTACTTC.

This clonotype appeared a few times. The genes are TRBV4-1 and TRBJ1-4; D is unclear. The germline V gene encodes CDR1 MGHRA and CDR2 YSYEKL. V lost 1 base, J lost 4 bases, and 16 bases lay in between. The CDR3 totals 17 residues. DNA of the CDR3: TGCGCCAGCAGCCAAGGGGGTAGATCCAAGGGTAATGAAAAACTGTTTTTT. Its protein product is CASSQGGRSKGNEKLFF.

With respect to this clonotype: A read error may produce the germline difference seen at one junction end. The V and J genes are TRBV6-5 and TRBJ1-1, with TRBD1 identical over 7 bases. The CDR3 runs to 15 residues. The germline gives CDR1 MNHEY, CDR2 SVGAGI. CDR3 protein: CASSGQAQRHTEPFF. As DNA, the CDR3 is TGTGCCAGCAGCGGACAGGCCCAACGGCACACTGAACCTTTCTTT.

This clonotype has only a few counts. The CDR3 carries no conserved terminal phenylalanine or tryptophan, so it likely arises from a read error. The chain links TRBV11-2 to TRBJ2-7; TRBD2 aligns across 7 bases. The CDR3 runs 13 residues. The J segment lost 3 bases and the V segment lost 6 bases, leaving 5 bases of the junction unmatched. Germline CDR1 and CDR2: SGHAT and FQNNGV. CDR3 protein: CASRATSDYEQYS. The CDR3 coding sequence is TGTGCCAGCAGGGCAACTAGCGACTACGAGCAGTACTCC.

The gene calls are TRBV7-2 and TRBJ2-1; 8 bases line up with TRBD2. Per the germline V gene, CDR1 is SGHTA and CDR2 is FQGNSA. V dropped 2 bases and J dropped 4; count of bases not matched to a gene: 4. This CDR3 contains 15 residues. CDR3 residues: CASSLQLADYNEQFF. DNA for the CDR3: TGTGCCAGCAGCTTACAACTAGCGGATTACAATGAGCAGTTCTTC.

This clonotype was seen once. The CDR3 here is CASSTMGLAAYEQYF. The CDR3 bases are TGTGCCAGCAGCACTATGGGACTAGCTGCCTACGAGCAGTACTTC. This chain joins TRBV7-2 and TRBJ2-5; 9 nucleotides line up with TRBD2. The J call may not be correct, given that the DNA end is closer to TRBJ2-7. Germline CDR1 and CDR2: SGHTA and FQGNSA. This CDR3 spans 15 amino acids.

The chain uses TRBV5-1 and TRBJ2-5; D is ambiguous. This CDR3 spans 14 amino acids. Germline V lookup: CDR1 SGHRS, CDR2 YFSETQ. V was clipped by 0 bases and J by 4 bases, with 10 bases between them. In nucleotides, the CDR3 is TGCGCCAGCAGCTTGGAGGGTAGTGCAGAGACCCAGTACTTC. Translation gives CASSLEGSAETQYF.

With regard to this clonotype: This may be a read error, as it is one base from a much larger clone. Here the CDR3 DNA reads TGTGCCAGCAGGGAGGACACAGATACGCAGTATTTT. Protein product: CASREDTDTQYF. This chain connects TRBV12-3 or TRBV12-4 to TRBJ2-3; possibly TRBD2 for D (5 bases). Trimming removed 6 bases at V and 2 bases at J, with 6 bases between. The CDR3 has 12 amino acids.

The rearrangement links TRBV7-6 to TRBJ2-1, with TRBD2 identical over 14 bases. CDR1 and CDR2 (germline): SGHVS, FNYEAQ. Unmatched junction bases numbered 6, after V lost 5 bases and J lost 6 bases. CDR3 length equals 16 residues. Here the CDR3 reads CASSPTSGGVGNEQFF. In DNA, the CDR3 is TGTGCCAGCAGCCCGACTAGCGGGGGGGTTGGCAATGAGCAGTTCTTC. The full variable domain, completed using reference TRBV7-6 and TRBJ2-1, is GAGVSQSPRYKVTKRGQDVALRCDPISGHVSLYWYRQALGQGPEFLTYFNYEAQQDKSGLPNDRFSAERPEGSISTLTIQRTEQRDSAMYRCASSPTSGGVGNEQFFGPGTRLTVL.

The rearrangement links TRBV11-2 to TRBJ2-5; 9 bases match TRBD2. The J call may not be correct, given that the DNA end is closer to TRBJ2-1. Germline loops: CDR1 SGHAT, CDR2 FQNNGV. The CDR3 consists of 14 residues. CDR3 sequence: CASSAGLAPSEQFF. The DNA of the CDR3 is TGTGCCAGCAGCGCGGGACTAGCACCCAGTGAGCAGTTCTTC.

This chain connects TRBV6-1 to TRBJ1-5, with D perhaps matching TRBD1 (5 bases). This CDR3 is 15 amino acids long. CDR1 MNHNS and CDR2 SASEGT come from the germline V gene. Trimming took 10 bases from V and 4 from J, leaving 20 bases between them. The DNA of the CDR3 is TGTGCCACAGTCCCATTGGGGACCGGGAATCAGCCCCAGCATTTT. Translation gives CATVPLGTGNQPQHF.